Here is one T cell receptor beta chain with its context. What it binds is not known. Indicated treatment: oral pan-JAK inhibitor, 5-10 mg twice daily. Separation by sorting yielded CD4+ and CD8+ T cells from PBMCs. This specimen belongs to a study of CD8+ T cells in alopecia areata. Germline assignment: CDR1 SGHTA and CDR2 FQGTGA. The V end was cut by 2 bases, the J end by 8 bases, with 13 bases between. The CDR3 is made up of 14 amino acids. Study-level results: Under tofacitinib, numerous expanded lesional clonotypes remained detectable in scalp and blood.

In each case, RNA was isolated and then reverse transcribed into cDNA as the sequencing template. Method: immunoSEQ multiplex PCR; TCRdb's copy keeps in-frame clones and lacks some. The data contain approximately 210,000 clones, approximately 65% of them singletons. The rearrangement links TRBV7-3 to TRBJ2-1, with D tentatively TRBD1 (5 bases). Material: CD4+ T cells sorted from blood, obtained around week 44, from a patient treated with tofacitinib. This sequence was found in a human donor with alopecia areata. Written as DNA, the CDR3 is TGTGCCAGCAGCTTAGGTTTGGGGCACGATGAGCAGTTCTTC. This encodes CASSLGLGHDEQFF.